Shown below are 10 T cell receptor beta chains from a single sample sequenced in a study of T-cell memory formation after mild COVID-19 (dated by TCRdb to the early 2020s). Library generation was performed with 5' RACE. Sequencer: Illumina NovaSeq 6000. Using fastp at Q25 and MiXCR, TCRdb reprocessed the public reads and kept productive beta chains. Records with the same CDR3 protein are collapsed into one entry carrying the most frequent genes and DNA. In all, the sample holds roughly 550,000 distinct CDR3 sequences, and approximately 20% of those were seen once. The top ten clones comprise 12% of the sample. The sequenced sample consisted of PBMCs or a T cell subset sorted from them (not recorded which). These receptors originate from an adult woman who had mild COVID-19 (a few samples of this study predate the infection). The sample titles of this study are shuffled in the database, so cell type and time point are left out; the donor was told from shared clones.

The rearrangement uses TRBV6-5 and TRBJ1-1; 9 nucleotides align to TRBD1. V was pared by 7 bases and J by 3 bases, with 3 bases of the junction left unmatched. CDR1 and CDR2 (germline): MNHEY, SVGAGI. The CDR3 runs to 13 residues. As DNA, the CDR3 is TGTGCCAGCACTTGGGACAGGGACACTGAAGCTTTCTTT. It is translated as CASTWDRDTEAFF.

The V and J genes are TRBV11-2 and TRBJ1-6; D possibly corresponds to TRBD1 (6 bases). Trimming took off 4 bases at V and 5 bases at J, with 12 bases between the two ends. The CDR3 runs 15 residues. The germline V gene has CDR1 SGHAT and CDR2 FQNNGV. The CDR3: CASSSGTSHNSPLHF. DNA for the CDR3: TGTGCCAGCAGCTCGGGGACAAGTCATAATTCACCCCTCCACTTT.

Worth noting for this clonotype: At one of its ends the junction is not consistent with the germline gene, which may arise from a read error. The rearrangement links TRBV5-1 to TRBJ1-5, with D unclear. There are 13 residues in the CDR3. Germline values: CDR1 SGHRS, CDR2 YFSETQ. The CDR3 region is CASTLDGVQPQHF. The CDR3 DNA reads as TGCGCCAGCACCTTGGACGGGGTTCAGCCCCAGCATTTT.

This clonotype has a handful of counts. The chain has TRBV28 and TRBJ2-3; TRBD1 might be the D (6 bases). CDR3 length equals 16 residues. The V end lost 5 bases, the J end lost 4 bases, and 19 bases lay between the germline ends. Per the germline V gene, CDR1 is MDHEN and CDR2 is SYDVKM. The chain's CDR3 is CASSQQGVPDADTQYF. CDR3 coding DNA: TGTGCCAGCAGTCAACAGGGTGTCCCGGACGCAGATACGCAGTATTTT. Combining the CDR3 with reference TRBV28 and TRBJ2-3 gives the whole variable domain DVKVTQSSRYLVKRTGEKVFLECVQDMDHENMFWYRQDPGLGLRLIYFSYDVKMKEKGDIPEGYSVSREKKERFSLILESASTNQTSMYLCASSQQGVPDADTQYFGPGTRLTVL.

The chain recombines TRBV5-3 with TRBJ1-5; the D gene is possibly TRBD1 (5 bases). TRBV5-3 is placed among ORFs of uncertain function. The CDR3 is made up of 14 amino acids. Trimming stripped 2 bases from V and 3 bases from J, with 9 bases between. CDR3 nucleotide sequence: TGTGCCAGAAGCTTACAGGTGGACAATCAGCCCCAGCATTTT. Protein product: CARSLQVDNQPQHF.

DNA of the CDR3: TGTGCCACCAGTGATTCGGCGGGAGTGGGTATTGAGCAGTTCTTC. Encoded protein: CATSDSAGVGIEQFF. The chain is built from TRBV24-1 and TRBJ2-1; 7 positions match TRBD2. The CDR3 runs 15 residues. CDR1 is KGHDR and CDR2 is SFDVKD in the germline V gene. V lost 2 bases, J lost 9 bases, and 9 bases stayed unmatched.

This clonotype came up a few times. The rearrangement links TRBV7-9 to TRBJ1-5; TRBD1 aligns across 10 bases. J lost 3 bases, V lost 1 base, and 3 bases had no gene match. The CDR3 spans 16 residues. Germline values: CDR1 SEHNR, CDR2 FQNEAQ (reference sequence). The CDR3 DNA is TGTGCCAGCAGCTTAGGGACAGGGGGAATCAATCAGCCCCAGCATTTT. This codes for CASSLGTGGINQPQHF. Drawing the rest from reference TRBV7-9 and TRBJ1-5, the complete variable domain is DTGVSQNPRHKITKRGQNVTFRCDPISEHNRLYWYRQTLGQGPEFLTYFQNEAQLEKSRLLSDRFSAERPKGSFSTLEIQRTEQGDSAMYLCASSLGTGGINQPQHFGDGTRLSIL.

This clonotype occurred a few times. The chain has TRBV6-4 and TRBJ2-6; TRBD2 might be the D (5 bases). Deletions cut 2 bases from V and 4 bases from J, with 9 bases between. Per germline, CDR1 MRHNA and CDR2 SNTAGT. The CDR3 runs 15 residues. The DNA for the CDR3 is TGTGCCAGCAGTGACGAGGGCTCCGGGGCCAACGTCCTGACTTTC. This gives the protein CASSDEGSGANVLTF.

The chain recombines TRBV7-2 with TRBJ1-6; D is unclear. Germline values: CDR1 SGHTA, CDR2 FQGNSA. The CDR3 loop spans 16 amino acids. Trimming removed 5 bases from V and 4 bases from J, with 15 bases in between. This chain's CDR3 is CASSPGGVGYNSPLHF. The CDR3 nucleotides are TGTGCCAGCAGCCCGGGCGGGGTCGGTTATAATTCACCCCTCCACTTT.

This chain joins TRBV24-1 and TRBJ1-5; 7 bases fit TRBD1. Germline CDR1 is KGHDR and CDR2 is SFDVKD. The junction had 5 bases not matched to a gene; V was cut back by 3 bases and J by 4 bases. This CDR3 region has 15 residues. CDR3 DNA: TGTGCCACCAGTGATCCTCGACAGGGTAATCAGCCCCAGCATTTT. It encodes CATSDPRQGNQPQHF.